This T cell receptor (beta chain) was captured by sequencing in a study of cytomegalovirus exposure and HLA in healthy donors. PCR was performed using 60 Vbeta and 13 Jbeta primers. Data came from immunoSEQ multiplex PCR; TCRdb stores just in-frame clones and leaves some out. The repertoire holds 80,000 to 95,000 clones, with 81% as singletons. The germline V gene encodes CDR1 GTSNPN and CDR2 SVGIG (reference sequence). Trimming removed 1 base from V and 3 bases from J, with 4 bases in between. The CDR3 runs 11 residues. This clonotype was obtained from a woman aged 25 to 39 in good health and CMV-seronegative. The V call is TRBV30, the J call TRBJ2-7; D is uncertain. Material: PBMCs. CDR3: CAWSGLYEQYF. In DNA, the CDR3 is TGTGCCTGGAGTGGGCTCTACGAGCAGTACTTC.